These T cell receptor beta chains were read from a single sample in a study of blood T cell repertoires in COVID-19. TCRdb's copy holds only in-frame clones and misses some; the assay was immunoSEQ multiplex PCR. The repertoire holds 150,000 to 200,000 clones, with approximately 86% as singletons. Sequencing used peripheral blood. These receptors originate from a man aged 55 to 70 with acute or convalescent COVID-19. The CDR3 runs from the conserved cysteine through the conserved F or W. A D gene is named only where the DNA matches it firmly. For some rows the clone size is stated as once, few or many, or as a class when expanded; others skip it.

d_call j_call clone_size v_call cdr3_aa cdr3_nt
TRBD2 TRBJ2-7 NA TRBV15 CATSRDRTSGHHEQYF TGTGCCACCAGCAGAGATCGGACTAGCGGGCATCACGAGCAGTACTTC
NA TRBJ1-2 NA TRBV28 CASSFDRSYNYGYTF TGTGCCAGCAGTTTCGACCGGAGTTATAACTATGGCTACACCTTC
NA TRBJ1-1 NA TRBV6-1 CASSDLTGRVAFF TGTGCCAGCAGTGACCTCACAGGGAGGGTAGCTTTCTTT
NA TRBJ2-7 once TRBV21-1 CASSKKALGRGRSYEQYF TGTGCCAGCAGCAAAAAAGCCCTTGGCCGGGGGAGGTCCTACGAGCAGTACTTC
NA TRBJ1-2 NA TRBV2 CASSKERRLGYTF TGTGCCAGCAGTAAAGAGCGGCGCCTGGGCTACACCTTC
NA TRBJ2-5 NA TRBV7-3 CASSLTAGETQYF TGTGCCAGCAGCTTAACCGCAGGCGAAACCCAGTACTTC
TRBD1 TRBJ1-2 NA TRBV7-9 CASSTGQSNYGYTF TGTGCCAGCAGCACGGGACAGTCTAACTATGGCTACACCTTC
NA TRBJ1-6 NA TRBV3-1/TRBV3-2 CASSQDSGVSYNSPLHF TGTGCCAGCAGCCAAGACTCGGGGGTTAGCTATAATTCACCCCTCCACTTT
TRBD1 TRBJ2-7 NA TRBV15 CATSRDSWRTGTEISYEQYF TGTGCCACCAGCAGAGATTCCTGGAGGACCGGGACAGAAATCTCCTACGAGCAGTACTTC
NA TRBJ2-3 NA TRBV2 CASTGSTDTQYF TGTGCCAGCACTGGCAGCACAGATACGCAGTATTTT
NA TRBJ1-1 NA TRBV14 CASSPVGGARNTEAFF TGTGCCAGCAGCCCGGTAGGAGGGGCGAGGAACACTGAAGCTTTCTTT
TRBD2 TRBJ2-7 NA TRBV4-1 CASSQSGLGHYEQYF TGCGCCAGCAGCCAATCCGGACTAGGGCACTACGAGCAGTACTTC
NA TRBJ2-2 NA TRBV9 CASSVQGSPNTGELFF TGTGCCAGCAGCGTACAGGGCAGCCCGAACACCGGGGAGCTGTTTTTT
TRBD2 TRBJ2-1 NA TRBV5-4 CASSLDSAGYNEQFF TGTGCCAGCAGCTTGGACTCAGCGGGGTACAATGAGCAGTTCTTC
NA TRBJ1-1 NA TRBV6-5 CASKSSRVSNTEAFF TGTGCCAGCAAATCCTCCCGGGTTTCGAACACTGAAGCTTTCTTT
TRBD1 TRBJ2-5 NA TRBV24-1 CATSDFGQGAQYF TGTGCCACCAGTGATTTCGGACAGGGAGCCCAGTACTTC
NA TRBJ1-1 NA TRBV18 CASSPSQGPGAFF TGTGCCAGCTCACCGTCCCAGGGGCCCGGAGCTTTCTTT